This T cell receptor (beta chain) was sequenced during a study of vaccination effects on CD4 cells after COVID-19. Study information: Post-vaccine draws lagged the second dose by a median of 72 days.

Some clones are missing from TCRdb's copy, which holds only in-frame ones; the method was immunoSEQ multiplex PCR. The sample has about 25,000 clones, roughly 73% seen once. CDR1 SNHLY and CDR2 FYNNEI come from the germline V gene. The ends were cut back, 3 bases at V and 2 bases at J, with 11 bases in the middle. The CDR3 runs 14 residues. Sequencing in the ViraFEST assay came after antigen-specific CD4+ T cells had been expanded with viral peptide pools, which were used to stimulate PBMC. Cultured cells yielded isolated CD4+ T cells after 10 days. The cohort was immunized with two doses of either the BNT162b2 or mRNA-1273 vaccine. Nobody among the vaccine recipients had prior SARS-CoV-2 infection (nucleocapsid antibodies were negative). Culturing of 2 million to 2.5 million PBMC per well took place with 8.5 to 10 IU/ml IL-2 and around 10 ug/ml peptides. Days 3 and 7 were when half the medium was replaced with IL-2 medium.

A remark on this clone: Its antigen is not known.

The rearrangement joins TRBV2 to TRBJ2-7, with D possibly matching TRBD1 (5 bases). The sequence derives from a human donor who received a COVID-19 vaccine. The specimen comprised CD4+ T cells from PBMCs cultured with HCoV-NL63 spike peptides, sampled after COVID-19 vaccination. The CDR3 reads CASSEGQPPYEQYF. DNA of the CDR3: TGTGCCAGCAGTGAGGGGCAGCCCCCCTACGAGCAGTACTTC. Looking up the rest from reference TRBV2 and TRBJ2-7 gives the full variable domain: EPEVTQTPSHQVTQMGQEVILRCVPISNHLYFYWYRQILGQKVEFLVSFYNNEISEKSEIFDDQFSVERPDGSNFTLKIRSTKLEDSAMYFCASSEGQPPYEQYFGPGTRLTVT.